This is a list of T cell receptor beta chains from one sample in a study of beta chain features in type 1 diabetes. Using immunoSEQ multiplex PCR, the repertoire was profiled, and TCRdb retains in-frame clones only, with some absent. The sample includes roughly 150,000 clones, roughly 60% of them seen just once. The sample was naive CD4+ T cells from blood. Source of these receptors: a man aged 25-45 years with type 1 diabetes. The CDR3 runs from the conserved cysteine through the conserved F or W. Fields, in order: D gene, clone size, J gene, V gene, CDR3 DNA, CDR3 protein. D genes are given only for firm matches. Size tells how often a clone was seen (once, few, many) or the class of an expanded clone, and some rows leave it out.

D: .; size: .; J: TRBJ2-3; V: TRBV4-1; DNA: TGCGCCAGCAGCCTAGAACATACGCAGTATTTT; CDR3: CASSLEHTQYF
D: .; size: .; J: TRBJ2-5; V: TRBV6-5; DNA: TGTGCCAGCGAAGCGGCCCCATCGACCCAGTACTTC; CDR3: CASEAAPSTQYF
D: .; size: .; J: TRBJ1-1; V: TRBV14; DNA: TGTGCCAGCAGGCCCCCTGCCTTGAACACTGAAGCTTTCTTT; CDR3: CASRPPALNTEAFF
D: TRBD1; size: .; J: TRBJ2-5; V: TRBV18; DNA: TGTGCCAGCTCAGTGGGACAGGGGCTCGTGGAGACCCAGTACTTC; CDR3: CASSVGQGLVETQYF
D: TRBD1; size: .; J: TRBJ1-2; V: TRBV7-2; DNA: TGTGCCAGCAGCTTTGACAGGGACTATGGCTACACCTTC; CDR3: CASSFDRDYGYTF
D: .; size: .; J: TRBJ2-5; V: TRBV11-2; DNA: TGTGCCAGCAGCTTAAGCTACCAAGAGACCCAGTACTTC; CDR3: CASSLSYQETQYF
D: .; size: .; J: TRBJ1-4; V: TRBV7-2; DNA: TGTGCCAGCAGCCAGAGTCCGACTTCAACTAATGAAAAACTGTTTTTT; CDR3: CASSQSPTSTNEKLFF
D: .; size: .; J: TRBJ2-7; V: TRBV23-1; DNA: TGCGCCAGCAGTCAATCGATGGCCACCTCCTACGAGCAGTACTTC; CDR3: CASSQSMATSYEQYF
D: TRBD2; size: .; J: TRBJ2-3; V: TRBV7-8; DNA: TGTGCCACCCGCTCTATGACTAGCGTTTTGTCAGATACGCAGTATTTT; CDR3: CATRSMTSVLSDTQYF
D: .; size: few; J: TRBJ2-7; V: TRBV25-1; DNA: TGTGCCAGTACCGGGACACCGGCCTACGAGCAGTACTTC; CDR3: CASTGTPAYEQYF
D: .; size: .; J: TRBJ1-1; V: TRBV9; DNA: TGTGCCAGCAGCCCCCACATGAGCACTGAAGCTTTCTTT; CDR3: CASSPHMSTEAFF
D: TRBD1; size: .; J: TRBJ2-2; V: TRBV30; DNA: TGTGCCTGGGAAACCGGGACAGCGAACACCGGGGAGCTGTTTTTT; CDR3: CAWETGTANTGELFF
D: .; size: .; J: TRBJ2-7; V: TRBV1; DNA: TGCACCAGCAGCCAGCGGGACAGGAGCTACGAGCAGTACTTC; CDR3: CTSSQRDRSYEQYF
D: TRBD1; size: .; J: TRBJ1-2; V: TRBV10-3; DNA: TGTGCCATCAGAGGGACAGAAGCTAACTATGGCTACACCTTC; CDR3: CAIRGTEANYGYTF
D: TRBD1; size: .; J: TRBJ2-7; V: TRBV19; DNA: TGTGCCAGTAGTAAGGACAGGGAACTCTACGAGCAGTACTTC; CDR3: CASSKDRELYEQYF
D: TRBD1; size: .; J: TRBJ1-2; V: TRBV6-1; DNA: TGTGCCAGCCGGCCCGGACAGGGCTATGGCTACACCTTC; CDR3: CASRPGQGYGYTF
D: .; size: .; J: TRBJ2-5; V: TRBV18; DNA: TGTGCCAGCTCACCCCAGAGGGAAGAGACCCAGTACTTC; CDR3: CASSPQREETQYF
D: .; size: .; J: TRBJ2-1; V: TRBV7-9; DNA: TGTGCCAGCAGCTTCTGGGGTTCCTACAATGAGCAGTTCTTC; CDR3: CASSFWGSYNEQFF
D: .; size: .; J: TRBJ1-1; V: TRBV7-9; DNA: TGTGCCAGCAGCCCGACCACTGAAGCTTTCTTT; CDR3: CASSPTTEAFF
D: .; size: few; J: TRBJ2-3; V: TRBV13; DNA: TGTGCCAGCCGAGGGGGAGGCACAGATACGCAGTATTTT; CDR3: CASRGGGTDTQYF
D: .; size: .; J: TRBJ1-1; V: TRBV29-1; DNA: TGCAGCGTTGTAAGGGGCACTGAAGCTTTCTTT; CDR3: CSVVRGTEAFF
D: TRBD1; size: .; J: TRBJ2-7; V: TRBV10-2; DNA: TGCGCCAGCACCCAGGACAGGGTCCACGAGCAGTACTTC; CDR3: CASTQDRVHEQYF
D: TRBD2; size: few; J: TRBJ2-3; V: TRBV7-2; DNA: TGTGCCAGCAGCCGCGGACTAGCGGGGGGCACAGATACGCAGTATTTT; CDR3: CASSRGLAGGTDTQYF
D: .; size: .; J: TRBJ1-1; V: TRBV11-2; DNA: TGTGCCAGCGGACCGATTATGAACACTGAAGCTTTCTTT; CDR3: CASGPIMNTEAFF
D: TRBD1; size: .; J: TRBJ1-2; V: TRBV29-1; DNA: TGCAGCGTTGGAGGGACAGCCTATGGCTACACCTTC; CDR3: CSVGGTAYGYTF
D: .; size: .; J: TRBJ2-2; V: TRBV29-1; DNA: TGCAGCGTCCTAGCCGGGGAGCTGTTTTTT; CDR3: CSVLAGELFF
D: .; size: .; J: TRBJ2-5; V: TRBV30; DNA: TGTGCCTGGGCCGGGGACACGAAAAGGACCCAGTACTTC; CDR3: CAWAGDTKRTQYF
D: .; size: .; J: TRBJ2-3; V: TRBV30; DNA: TGTGCCTGGAGTGGCCAAGTCACAGATACGCAGTATTTT; CDR3: CAWSGQVTDTQYF
D: .; size: once; J: TRBJ1-2; V: TRBV30; DNA: TGTGCCTGGACCCGAGGGGAGGTGAAGGGCTTAGAAGGCTACACCTTC; CDR3: CAWTRGEVKGLEGYTF